The T cell receptor (beta chain) described here comes from a study of cytomegalovirus exposure and HLA in healthy donors. Amplification used 60 Vbeta primers and 13 Jbeta primers. The assay was immunoSEQ multiplex PCR, and TCRdb's table has in-frame clones only and misses some. This table has about 150,000 clones, approximately 72% appearing once. Germline assignment: CDR1 LNHDA and CDR2 SQIVND (reference sequence). J lost 2 bases, V lost 6 bases, and 8 bases had no gene match. The CDR3 is 15 amino acids. Unrecorded immune exposure was likely among donors, who were nominally healthy when sampled. With respect to this clone: Its matching antigen is unknown.

Whole-study results and caveats: As was reported, the classifier diagnosed cytomegalovirus status with high specificity and sensitivity. In a later analysis, common viral pathogens appeared linked to several of the most significant clusters. In a later analysis, TCR beta V- and J-gene trimming was associated with a missense DCLRE1C variant.

The gene calls are TRBV19 and TRBJ2-7; 9 positions agree with TRBD2. This sequence was found in a man aged 18-30 years in good health and CMV-seronegative. Sequencing was carried out using PBMCs. Here the CDR3 reads CASSLTSGSTYEQYF. For the CDR3, the DNA is TGTGCCAGTAGCCTTACTAGCGGGTCTACCTACGAGCAGTACTTC.